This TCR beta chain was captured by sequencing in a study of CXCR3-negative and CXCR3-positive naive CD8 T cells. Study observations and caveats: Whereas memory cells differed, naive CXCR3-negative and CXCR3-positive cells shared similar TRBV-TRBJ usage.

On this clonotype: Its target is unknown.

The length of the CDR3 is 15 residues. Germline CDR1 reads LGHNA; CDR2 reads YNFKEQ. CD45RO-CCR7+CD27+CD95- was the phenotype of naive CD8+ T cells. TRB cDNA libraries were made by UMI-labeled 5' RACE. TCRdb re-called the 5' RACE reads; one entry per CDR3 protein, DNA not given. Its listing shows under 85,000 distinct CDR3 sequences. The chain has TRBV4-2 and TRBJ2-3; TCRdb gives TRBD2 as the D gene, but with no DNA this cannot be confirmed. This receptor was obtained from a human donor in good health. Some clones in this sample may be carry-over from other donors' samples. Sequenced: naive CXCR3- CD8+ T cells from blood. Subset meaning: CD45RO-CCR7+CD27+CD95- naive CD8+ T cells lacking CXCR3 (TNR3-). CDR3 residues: CASSQEAGGPDTQYF.